One sample yielded the 5 T cell receptor beta chains listed below, sequenced in a study of blood T cell repertoires in COVID-19. Assay used: immunoSEQ multiplex PCR; TCRdb lists only in-frame clones, some missing. The sample lists some 120,000 clones, 90% occurring once. Sequences were obtained from peripheral blood. Receptor source: a human donor with active COVID-19. The donor label of this sample is uncertain.

The chain links TRBV19 to TRBJ1-2, with D perhaps matching TRBD1 (6 bases). This CDR3 has 17 residues. Trimming left V 0 bases short and J 4 bases short, with 18 bases between. Per the germline V gene, CDR1 is LNHDA and CDR2 is SQIVND (reference sequence). The CDR3 DNA is TGTGCCAGTAGTATAGATCCCGGCCGAAGGGGGTCCTATGGCTACACCTTC. It codes for CASSIDPGRRGSYGYTF. The variable domain in full, with the rest retrieved from reference TRBV19 and TRBJ1-2, is DGGITQSPKYLFRKEGQNVTLSCEQNLNHDAMYWYRQDPGQGLRLIYYSQIVNDFQKGDIAEGYSVSREKKESFPLTVTSAQKNPTAFYLCASSIDPGRRGSYGYTFGSGTRLTVV.

The chain uses TRBV7-2 and TRBJ2-2, with D perhaps TRBD2 (5 bases). Germline V gene lookup returns CDR1 SGHTA and CDR2 FQGNSA. The germline V and J ends were trimmed by 3 bases and 2 bases, with 7 bases remaining between them. This CDR3 is built from 14 residues. CDR3 sequence (DNA): TGTGCCAGCAGCTTCGGGATCAACACCGGGGAGCTGTTTTTT. Residues: CASSFGINTGELFF.

CDR3 in DNA: TGTGCCAGCAGCTTAGAAGACAGTCACCAAGAGACCCAGTACTTC. Amino acids: CASSLEDSHQETQYF. This sequence joins TRBV7-6 and TRBJ2-5; D possibly corresponds to TRBD1 (5 bases). The CDR3 is 15 amino acids. The V and J ends lost 1 base and 0 bases respectively, with 9 bases between them. The germline CDR1 and CDR2 sequences are SGHVS and FNYEAQ.

The chain recombines TRBV11-2 with TRBJ1-1; no definite D call. Per germline, CDR1 SGHAT and CDR2 FQNNGV. Trimming pared 0 bases from V and 11 bases from J, leaving 19 bases between. The CDR3 extends over 15 amino acids. CDR3 DNA sequence: TGTGCCAGCAGCTTAGACGGAGGGTCCCTCAAGCCGGCTTTCTTT. Amino acid sequence: CASSLDGGSLKPAFF.

The chain joins TRBV5-1 to TRBJ2-6; D ambiguous. Germline V gene lookup returns CDR1 SGHRS and CDR2 YFSETQ. V was pared by 4 bases and J by 4 bases, with 9 bases between. This CDR3 comprises 14 residues. CDR3 bases: TGCGCCAGCAGCACCGTGAGAGGGGCCAACGTCCTGACTTTC. This codes for CASSTVRGANVLTF.